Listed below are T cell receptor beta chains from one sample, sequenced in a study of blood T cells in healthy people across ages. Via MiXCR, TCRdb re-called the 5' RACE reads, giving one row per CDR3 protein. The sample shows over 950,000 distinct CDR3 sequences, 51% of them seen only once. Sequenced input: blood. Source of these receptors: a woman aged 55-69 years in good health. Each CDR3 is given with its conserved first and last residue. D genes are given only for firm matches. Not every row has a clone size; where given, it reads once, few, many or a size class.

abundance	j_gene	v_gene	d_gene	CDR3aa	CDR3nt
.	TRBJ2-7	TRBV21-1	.	CAGSKAGQEAGPYEQYF	TGTGCCGGCAGCAAAGCGGGCCAAGAAGCGGGGCCCTACGAGCAGTACTTC
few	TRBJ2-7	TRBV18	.	CASSPDLDTYEQYF	TGTGCCAGCTCACCCGACTTGGACACCTACGAGCAGTACTTC
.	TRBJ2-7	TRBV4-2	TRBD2	CASSQDMAGGSYEQYF	TGTGCCAGCAGCCAAGATATGGCGGGAGGGTCCTACGAGCAGTACTTC
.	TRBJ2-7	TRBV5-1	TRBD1	CANSLVGQGNEQYF	TGCGCCAACAGCTTGGTTGGACAGGGCAACGAGCAGTACTTC
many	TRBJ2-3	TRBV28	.	CASSKNAGPRTDTQYF	TGTGCCAGCAGTAAAAACGCCGGGCCCCGCACAGATACGCAGTATTTT
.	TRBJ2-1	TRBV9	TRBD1	CASSSGTGHEQFF	TGTGCCAGCAGTTCCGGGACAGGGCATGAGCAGTTCTTC
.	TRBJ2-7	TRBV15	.	CATSTQLESVQYF	TGTGCCACCAGCACACAACTAGAGTCGGTGCAGTACTTC
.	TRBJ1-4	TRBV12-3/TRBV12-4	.	CASSFSSYDLTTNEKLFF	TGTGCCAGCAGTTTCTCATCCTACGACCTAACAACTAATGAAAAACTGTTTTTT
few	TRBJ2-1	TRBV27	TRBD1	CASSLDRGLNEQFF	TGTGCCAGCAGTTTAGACAGGGGATTAAATGAGCAGTTCTTC
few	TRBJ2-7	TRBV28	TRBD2	CASSFQPGGTYEQYF	TGTGCCAGCAGTTTTCAGCCGGGAGGCACCTACGAGCAGTACTTC
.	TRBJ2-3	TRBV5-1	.	CASNRLQSGTDTQYF	TGCGCCAGCAATCGCCTACAATCGGGCACAGATACGCAGTATTTT
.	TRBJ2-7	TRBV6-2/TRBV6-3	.	CASSDRPINYEQYF	TGTGCCAGTAGTGACAGGCCGATAAATTACGAGCAGTACTTC
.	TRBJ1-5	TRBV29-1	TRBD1	CSVAFFGTGNQPQHF	TGCAGCGTTGCCTTTTTTGGGACAGGCAATCAGCCCCAGCATTTT
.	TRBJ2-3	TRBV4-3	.	CASSQGLHTDTQYF	TGCGCCAGCAGCCAAGGACTACACACAGATACGCAGTATTTT
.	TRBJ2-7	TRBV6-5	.	CASSDSMTDEQYF	TGTGCCAGCAGTGACTCGATGACAGACGAGCAGTACTTC
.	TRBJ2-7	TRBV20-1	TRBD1	CSARDTQGVIYEQYF	TGCAGTGCTAGAGATACCCAGGGGGTTATCTACGAGCAGTACTTC
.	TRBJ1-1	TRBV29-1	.	CSVDRYTEAFF	TGCAGCGTTGACAGGTACACTGAAGCTTTCTTT
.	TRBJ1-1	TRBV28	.	CASSPDTPEAFF	TGTGCCAGCAGTCCGGACACTCCTGAAGCTTTCTTT
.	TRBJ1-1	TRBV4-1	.	CASSPAGAVTEAFF	TGCGCCAGCAGCCCGGCGGGGGCGGTCACTGAAGCTTTCTTT
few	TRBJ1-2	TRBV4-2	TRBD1	CASSQENRGYYGYTF	TGTGCCAGCAGCCAGGAAAACAGGGGGTACTATGGCTACACCTTC
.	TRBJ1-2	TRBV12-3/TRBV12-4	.	CASSLSWGGGAYGYTF	TGTGCCAGCAGTTTAAGTTGGGGCGGAGGGGCTTATGGCTACACCTTC
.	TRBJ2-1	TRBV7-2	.	CASSLGPGLDEQFF	TGTGCCAGCAGCTTAGGCCCTGGGCTAGATGAGCAGTTCTTC
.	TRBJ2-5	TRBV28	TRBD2	CASSDRGLAGGFGETQYF	TGTGCCAGCAGCGATCGGGGACTAGCGGGAGGATTCGGAGAGACCCAGTACTTC
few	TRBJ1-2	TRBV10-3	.	CAISLAGVDYGYTF	TGTGCCATCAGCTTAGCGGGGGTGGACTATGGCTACACCTTC
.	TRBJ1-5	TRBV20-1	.	CSARDQGEAHQPQHF	TGCAGTGCTAGAGATCAAGGGGAGGCGCATCAGCCCCAGCATTTT
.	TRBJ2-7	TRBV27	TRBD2	CASSLGASGRPYEQYF	TGTGCCAGCAGTTTGGGGGCTAGCGGGAGGCCCTACGAGCAGTACTTC
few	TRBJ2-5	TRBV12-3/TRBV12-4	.	CASSSGMNQETQYF	TGTGCCAGCAGTTCCGGCATGAACCAAGAGACCCAGTACTTC
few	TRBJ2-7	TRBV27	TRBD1	CASSLPGQGIHEQYF	TGTGCCAGCAGTTTGCCGGGACAGGGGATCCACGAGCAGTACTTC
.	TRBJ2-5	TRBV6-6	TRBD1	CASSYANRGLGGETQYF	TGTGCCAGCAGTTATGCAAACAGGGGTTTAGGTGGAGAGACCCAGTACTTC
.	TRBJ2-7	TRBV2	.	CASIGTFSPYEQYF	TGTGCCAGCATAGGGACCTTCTCCCCCTACGAGCAGTACTTC
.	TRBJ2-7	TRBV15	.	CATSRLAGQPYEQYF	TGTGCCACCAGCAGGCTGGCGGGACAGCCCTACGAGCAGTACTTC
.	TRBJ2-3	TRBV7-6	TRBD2	CASSLSSSGVGTDTQYF	TGTGCCAGCAGCTTATCGTCTAGCGGGGTGGGCACAGATACGCAGTATTTT
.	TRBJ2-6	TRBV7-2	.	CASSLAVQPNSGANVLTF	TGTGCCAGCAGCTTAGCGGTACAGCCCAACTCTGGGGCCAACGTCCTGACTTTC
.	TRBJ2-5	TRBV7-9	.	CASSFREIQETQYF	TGTGCCAGCAGCTTTAGGGAGATACAAGAGACCCAGTACTTC
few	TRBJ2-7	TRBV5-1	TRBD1	CASSLGDRGRRVQHEQYF	TGCGCCAGCAGCTTAGGAGACAGGGGGCGGAGAGTTCAGCACGAGCAGTACTTC
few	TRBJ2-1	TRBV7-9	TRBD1	CASSSEYRGEQFF	TGTGCCAGCAGCTCTGAGTACAGGGGCGAGCAGTTCTTC
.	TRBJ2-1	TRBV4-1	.	CASSQVRGPEQFF	TGCGCCAGCAGCCAAGTCAGGGGACCCGAGCAGTTCTTC
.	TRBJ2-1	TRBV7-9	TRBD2	CASSGGPGGDNEQFF	TGTGCCAGCTCAGGAGGGCCGGGGGGGGACAATGAGCAGTTCTTC
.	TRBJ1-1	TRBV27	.	CASSFGAGGAEAFF	TGTGCCAGCAGTTTCGGGGCAGGAGGCGCTGAAGCTTTCTTT
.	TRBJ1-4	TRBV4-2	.	CASSQAVGTNEKLFF	TGTGCCAGCAGCCAAGCTGTGGGGACTAATGAAAAACTGTTTTTT
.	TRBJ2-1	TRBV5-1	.	CASTGTQNHNEQFF	TGCGCCAGCACCGGGACCCAGAACCACAATGAGCAGTTCTTC
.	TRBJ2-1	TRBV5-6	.	CACSLRGPPSNEQFF	TGTGCCTGCAGCTTGAGGGGACCCCCGAGCAATGAGCAGTTCTTC
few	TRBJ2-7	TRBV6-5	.	CASSYLGLEEQYF	TGTGCCAGCAGTTACCTTGGTTTGGAAGAGCAGTACTTC
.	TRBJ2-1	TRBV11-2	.	CASSLDSPLEEDNEQFF	TGTGCCAGCAGCTTAGATTCTCCACTAGAGGAGGACAATGAGCAGTTCTTC
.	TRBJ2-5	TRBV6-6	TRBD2	CASSYRLAGVKETQYF	TGTGCCAGCAGTTACAGACTAGCGGGAGTTAAAGAGACCCAGTACTTC
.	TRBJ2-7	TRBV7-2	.	CASNPNILYEQYF	TGTGCCAGCAACCCCAATATACTCTACGAGCAGTACTTC
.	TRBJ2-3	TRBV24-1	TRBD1	CATSDLGAGTADTQYF	TGTGCCACCAGTGATTTGGGCGCCGGGACAGCAGATACGCAGTATTTT
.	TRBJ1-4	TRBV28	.	CASSKSHGRRGGEKLFF	TGTGCCAGCAGTAAATCTCACGGTCGTAGGGGCGGTGAAAAACTGTTTTTT
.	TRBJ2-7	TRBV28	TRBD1	CASSLWLQGGTGREQYF	TGTGCCAGCAGTTTATGGCTTCAAGGAGGGACAGGGCGCGAGCAGTACTTC
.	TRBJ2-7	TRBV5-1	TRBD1	CASNRGQGLHEQYF	TGCGCCAGCAACCGGGGACAGGGGTTACACGAGCAGTACTTC
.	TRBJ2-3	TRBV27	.	CAGSLSHRLDTQYF	TGTGCCGGCAGTTTATCTCACCGGCTAGATACGCAGTATTTT
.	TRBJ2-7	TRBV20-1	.	CSAHYLGEAYEQYF	TGCAGTGCCCATTATCTAGGAGAGGCCTACGAGCAGTACTTC
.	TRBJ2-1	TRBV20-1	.	CSATTAGTHNEQFF	TGCAGTGCTACCACGGCCGGGACCCACAATGAGCAGTTCTTC
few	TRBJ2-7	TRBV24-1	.	CATSDHHYEQYF	TGTGCCACCAGTGATCACCACTACGAGCAGTACTTC
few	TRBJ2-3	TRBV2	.	CASSVRWGTDTQYF	TGTGCCAGCAGCGTCCGCTGGGGCACAGATACGCAGTATTTT
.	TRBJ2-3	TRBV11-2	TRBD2	CASSSPYQRETTDTQYF	TGTGCCAGCAGCTCCCCGTACCAGCGGGAGACCACAGATACGCAGTATTTT